Listed below are T cell receptor beta chains from one sample, sequenced in a study of a mutant IDH1 vaccine in newly diagnosed glioma. Measured with immunoSEQ multiplex PCR; TCRdb has only the in-frame clones, and not every one. This table has just over 65,000 clones, 84% appearing once. These receptors' targets are unknown. The source was PBMCs, collected from a glioma patient whose treatment included an IDH1 peptide vaccine. Receptor source: a man younger than 35 with glioma. CDR3s include the opening cysteine and the closing phenylalanine or tryptophan. A D gene is named only where the DNA matches it firmly. The size of a clone is reported for some rows only, either as once, few or many, or as a class for expanded clones.

TRBD2	TRBV7-9	NA	TRBJ2-1	CASSKREDRHNEQFF	TGTGCCAGCAGTAAGCGGGAGGATCGGCACAATGAGCAGTTCTTC
NA	TRBV5-1	NA	TRBJ1-1	CASSPPGQSRTRAEAFF	TGCGCCAGCAGCCCCCCCGGACAGAGTAGGACCCGGGCTGAAGCTTTCTTT
TRBD2	TRBV30	NA	TRBJ2-3	CAWSLLAVSTDTQYF	TGTGCCTGGTCGCTTCTAGCGGTTAGCACAGATACGCAGTATTTT
NA	TRBV9	NA	TRBJ2-1	CASSPGGNSYNEQFF	TGTGCCAGCAGCCCGGGCGGAAACTCCTACAATGAGCAGTTCTTC
TRBD1	TRBV6-1	few	TRBJ1-1	CASINRDRGTEAFF	TGTGCCAGCATAAACCGGGACAGGGGCACTGAAGCTTTCTTT
NA	TRBV12-5	NA	TRBJ1-1	CAIRGQNTEAFF	TGTGCTATTAGGGGACAGAACACTGAAGCTTTCTTT
NA	TRBV9	once	TRBJ1-1	CASSVGRYTEAFF	TGTGCCAGCAGCGTGGGGAGGTACACTGAAGCTTTCTTT
NA	TRBV30	NA	TRBJ2-3	CAWSVVDTQYF	TGTGCCTGGAGTGTAGTGGATACGCAGTATTTT
TRBD1	TRBV4-3	once	TRBJ1-2	CASSQDRTGRASQGYTF	TGCGCCAGCAGCCAAGATCGGACAGGGCGCGCATCGCAGGGCTACACCTTC
NA	TRBV7-2	NA	TRBJ2-7	CASRPGTGSYEQYF	TGTGCCAGCAGGCCAGGGACGGGCTCCTACGAGCAGTACTTC
NA	TRBV7-9	NA	TRBJ1-2	CASSLASGVGYTF	TGTGCCAGCAGCTTAGCCTCCGGGGTCGGCTACACCTTC
NA	TRBV21-1	NA	TRBJ1-3	CASSNGQGDGNTIYF	TGTGCCAGCAGCAATGGACAGGGGGATGGAAACACCATATATTTT
NA	TRBV27	NA	TRBJ2-3	CASSQVDSLYTDTQYF	TGTGCCAGCAGTCAGGTCGACAGCCTTTACACAGATACGCAGTATTTT
TRBD2	TRBV28	NA	TRBJ2-3	CASSSWGTSGRRSDTQYF	TGTGCCAGCTCCTCATGGGGGACTAGCGGGAGGCGGTCAGATACGCAGTATTTT
NA	TRBV6-5	once	TRBJ1-2	CASSYGGGPPNGYTF	TGTGCCAGCAGTTACGGAGGGGGGCCGCCGAATGGCTACACCTTC
NA	TRBV1	few	TRBJ1-1	CTSSPEENTEAFF	TGCACCAGCAGCCCGGAGGAGAACACTGAAGCTTTCTTT
NA	TRBV7-6	NA	TRBJ1-1	CASSRREGTEAFF	TGTGCCAGCAGCCGGCGGGAGGGGACTGAAGCTTTCTTT
TRBD1	TRBV11-1	NA	TRBJ2-6	CASSSQGFGANVLTF	TGTGCCAGCAGCTCACAGGGGTTTGGGGCCAACGTCCTGACTTTC
TRBD1	TRBV2	NA	TRBJ1-2	CASSKVGGARYGYTF	TGTGCCAGCAGTAAAGTAGGGGGCGCGAGGTATGGCTACACCTTC
NA	TRBV20-1	NA	TRBJ2-1	CSAATANEQFF	TGCAGTGCCGCGACTGCAAATGAGCAGTTCTTC
TRBD1	TRBV30	NA	TRBJ1-3	CAWSKDRGLYGNTIYF	TGTGCCTGGAGTAAGGACAGGGGGCTATATGGAAACACCATATATTTT
TRBD2	TRBV2	NA	TRBJ2-3	CASTASGSDTQYF	TGTGCCAGCACGGCTAGCGGGAGTGATACGCAGTATTTT
NA	TRBV5-5	NA	TRBJ1-2	CASSFKGGLNYGYTF	TGTGCCAGCAGCTTCAAGGGCGGCTTAAACTATGGCTACACCTTC
NA	TRBV27	few	TRBJ2-2	CASSLEDTGELFF	TGTGCCAGCAGTTTAGAAGATACCGGGGAGCTGTTTTTT
NA	TRBV6-5	NA	TRBJ2-6	CASSYFGSSGANVLTF	TGTGCCAGCAGTTACTTTGGCAGCTCTGGGGCCAACGTCCTGACTTTC
TRBD1	TRBV29-1	NA	TRBJ2-3	CSVWTGATDTQYF	TGCAGCGTCTGGACAGGGGCCACAGATACGCAGTATTTT
TRBD1	TRBV15	NA	TRBJ2-7	CATSRGDREVYEQYF	TGTGCCACCAGCAGAGGGGACAGGGAAGTGTACGAGCAGTACTTC
TRBD1	TRBV4-3	NA	TRBJ2-7	CASSQTGDSIKEQYF	TGCGCCAGCAGCCAAACCGGGGACAGCATAAAGGAGCAGTACTTC
NA	TRBV15	NA	TRBJ1-1	CATSRDPSREAFF	TGTGCCACCAGCAGAGATCCTTCCCGGGAGGCTTTCTTT
NA	TRBV4-3	NA	TRBJ1-4	CASSQEGGGKLFF	TGCGCCAGCAGCCAAGAAGGGGGGGGAAAACTGTTTTTT
TRBD1	TRBV6-1	NA	TRBJ2-6	CASRPGGGANVLTF	TGTGCCAGCAGACCAGGGGGTGGGGCCAACGTCCTGACTTTC
NA	TRBV6-5	NA	TRBJ1-1	CASSYRRTDTEAFF	TGTGCCAGCAGTTACCGGAGGACGGACACTGAAGCTTTCTTT
NA	TRBV10-3	NA	TRBJ2-5	CAISESKGAETQYF	TGTGCCATCAGTGAGTCTAAGGGCGCAGAGACCCAGTACTTC
TRBD2	TRBV7-9	NA	TRBJ2-5	CASTPGVAGETQYF	TGTGCCAGCACCCCCGGGGTAGCGGGAGAGACCCAGTACTTC
NA	TRBV7-9	NA	TRBJ2-5	CASSFQETQYF	TGTGCCAGCAGCTTCCAAGAGACCCAGTACTTC
NA	TRBV6-1	few	TRBJ1-3	CASKLAASGNTIYF	TGTGCCAGCAAACTGGCAGCCTCTGGAAACACCATATATTTT
NA	TRBV6-6	NA	TRBJ1-2	CASRGPGGADYGYTF	TGTGCCAGCAGGGGGCCCGGGGGCGCGGACTATGGCTACACCTTC
NA	TRBV4-3	NA	TRBJ1-5	CASSQTLAGASNQPQHF	TGCGCCAGCAGCCAAACCTTGGCAGGGGCAAGCAATCAGCCCCAGCATTTT